These 23 T cell receptor beta chains came from one sample sequenced in a study of T cells after yellow fever vaccination. MiXCR, applied by TCRdb to the 5' RACE reads, yields one record per CDR3 protein. The sample lists 250,000 to 300,000 distinct CDR3 sequences; 5.2% were seen once. Sample: CD4+ T cells sorted from PBMCs, taken on the day of the yellow fever booster vaccination. The receptors derive from a man between 18 and 35 years old who received the YFV17D yellow fever vaccine.

This clonotype was seen repeatedly, ten times or more. The V gene is TRBV5-1, the J gene TRBJ2-7; tentative D call: TRBD2 (5 bases). The CDR3 spans 14 residues. With 5 bases removed from V and 0 bases from J, the gap between germline ends came to 12 bases. Per the germline V gene, CDR1 is SGHRS and CDR2 is YFSETQ. CDR3 nucleotides: TGCGCCAGCAGATGGACGGGGAACTCCTACGAGCAGTACTTC. It codes for CASRWTGNSYEQYF.

The chain couples TRBV7-2 to TRBJ1-1; a weak D match, TRBD1 (5 bases). The germline V gene has CDR1 SGHTA and CDR2 FQGNSA. CDR3 length: 14 residues. Between the trimmed V and J ends, which lost 4 bases and 1 base, there was a span of 10 bases. The CDR3 DNA sequence: TGTGCCAGCAGCTCACGACAGCAGAACACTGAAGCTTTCTTT. Its protein product is CASSSRQQNTEAFF.

This clonotype was seen a handful of times. The V call is TRBV5-1, the J call TRBJ2-3, with TRBD2 matching 8 bases. From germline, CDR1 is SGHRS and CDR2 YFSETQ. J gave up 6 bases and V 3 bases, and 18 bases lay outside the gene matches. This CDR3 region has 18 residues. For the CDR3, the DNA is TGCGCCAGCAGCTCCCCCCTTGGGGGGGGACTAGTAGGTGATACGCAGTATTTT. Translating gives CASSSPLGGGLVGDTQYF.

This sequence joins TRBV7-2 and TRBJ1-2; the D gene is possibly TRBD1 (6 bases). Deletions cut 4 bases from V and 9 bases from J, with 24 bases between. CDR3 length equals 16 residues. Germline V gene data show CDR1 as SGHTA and CDR2 as FQGNSA. CDR3 DNA: TGTGCCAGCAGCTCCCAGCCGACGGGGGCCCTGTTGAGCTACACCTTC. Translation: CASSSQPTGALLSYTF.

The genes are TRBV6-2 or TRBV6-3 and TRBJ1-5, with TRBD1 matching 8 bases. The ends lost 0 bases at V and 2 bases at J; junction bases unmatched: 9. Germline V CDR1 and CDR2: MNHEY, SVGEGT. The CDR3 contains 18 residues. The CDR3 is CASSYSADRVDRNQPQHF. CDR3 sequence (DNA): TGTGCCAGCAGTTACTCGGCGGACAGGGTTGATCGCAATCAGCCCCAGCATTTT.

This clonotype was observed a few times. V gene TRBV20-1 combines with J gene TRBJ2-7, with a weak D call TRBD2 (6 bases). This CDR3 contains 14 residues. V was cut by 4 bases and J by 6 bases, with 19 bases left in between. Germline CDR1 and CDR2: DFQATT and SNEGSKA (reference sequence). The CDR3 loop is CSAISRGSSGEQYF. For the CDR3, the DNA is TGCAGTGCTATTTCGCGGGGTTCCTCTGGCGAGCAGTACTTC.

This clonotype was observed a handful of times. The rearrangement joins TRBV10-3 to TRBJ1-4; D call uncertain. Germline-derived CDR1 and CDR2 are ENHRY and SYGVKD. CDR3 length equals 15 residues. Between the trimmed V and J ends, which lost 0 bases and 4 bases, there was a span of 9 bases. CDR3 coding DNA: TGTGCCATCAGTGAGTCGAAGATTATTAATGAAAAACTGTTTTTT. This encodes CAISESKIINEKLFF.

The chain employs TRBV6-5 and TRBJ2-5; 14 bases match TRBD2. This CDR3 comprises 18 residues. The germline CDR1 and CDR2 sequences are MNHEY and SVGAGI. V trimming: 6 bases; J trimming: 4 bases; junction bases outside the gene matches: 13. Here the CDR3 DNA reads TGTGCCAGCAGGGGCTGGGGACTAGCGGGGGATGAGTCAGAGACCCAGTACTTC. This encodes CASRGWGLAGDESETQYF.

For the CDR3, the DNA is TGCGCCAGCAGCTTTACAGGGAAGGAGACCCAGTACTTC. It is translated as CASSFTGKETQYF. The chain carries TRBV5-1 and TRBJ2-5, with D tentatively TRBD1 (6 bases). The CDR3 spans 13 residues. CDR1 and CDR2 (germline): SGHRS, YFSETQ. V lost 2 bases, J lost 5 bases, and 10 bases lay in between.

This clonotype was detected ten times or more. The V and J genes are TRBV5-1 and TRBJ2-7; TRBD1 matches 9 bases. Per the germline V gene, CDR1 is SGHRS and CDR2 is YFSETQ. The trim removed 7 bases at V and 5 bases at J, leaving 16 bases unmatched. CDR3 length: 16 residues. This CDR3 reads CASCSSSGTGSHEQYF. The CDR3 DNA reads TGCGCCAGCTGCTCATCCTCCGGGACAGGGTCCCACGAGCAGTACTTC.

This clonotype was counted only a few times. This chain joins TRBV9 and TRBJ2-6; D is possibly TRBD1 or TRBD2 (5 bases each). Trimming took 3 bases from V and 4 from J, leaving 17 bases between them. CDR3 size: 17 residues. Germline V CDR1 and CDR2: SGDLS, YYNGEE. CDR3 in DNA: TGTGCCAGCAGCGCCTCACGAGGGGCGTCGGGGGCCAACGTCCTGACTTTC. As protein: CASSASRGASGANVLTF. Complete variable domain (other parts from reference TRBV9 and TRBJ2-6): DSGVTQTPKHLITATGQRVTLRCSPRSGDLSVYWYQQSLDQGLQFLIQYYNGEERAKGNILERFSAQQFPDLHSELNLSSLELGDSALYFCASSASRGASGANVLTFGAGSRLTVL.

The chain carries TRBV5-6 and TRBJ2-3, with 9 bases matching TRBD2. The V segment lost 4 bases and the J segment 4 bases; nucleotides outside the gene matches: 13. The germline V gene encodes CDR1 SGHDT and CDR2 YYEEEE. CDR3 length equals 17 residues. CDR3 residues: CASSPLGGGAGADTQYF. DNA for the CDR3: TGTGCCAGCAGCCCCCTGGGCGGGGGGGCCGGGGCAGATACGCAGTATTTT.

This clonotype was counted a few times. V and J are TRBV7-2 and TRBJ1-5, with 9 bases fitting TRBD1. V gave up 5 bases and J gave up 7 bases; unmatched junction bases: 6. Germline lookup yields CDR1 SGHTA and CDR2 FQGNSA. This CDR3 has 14 residues. The CDR3 sequence is CASSQPGQGQPQHF. In nucleotides, the CDR3 is TGTGCCAGCAGCCAACCGGGACAGGGACAGCCCCAGCATTTT. The complete variable domain, with remaining parts taken from reference TRBV7-2 and TRBJ1-5, reads GAGVSQSPSNKVTEKGKDVELRCDPISGHTALYWYRQSLGQGLEFLIYFQGNSAPDKSGLPSDRFSAERTGGSVSTLTIQRTQQEDSAVYLCASSQPGQGQPQHFGDGTRLSIL.

This clonotype was seen a handful of times. The V gene is TRBV5-1, the J gene TRBJ1-1; TRBD1 might be the D (5 bases). CDR1 is SGHRS and CDR2 is YFSETQ in the germline V gene. V lost 4 bases and J 1 base, leaving 14 bases between the germline ends. The CDR3 has 15 residues. The CDR3 DNA reads as TGCGCCAGCAGCCCGAACCTGGGGGGGAACACTGAAGCTTTCTTT. Its protein product is CASSPNLGGNTEAFF.

The sample holds many counts of this clonotype. This sequence joins TRBV12-3 or TRBV12-4 and TRBJ1-1; 10 bases line up with TRBD1. The CDR3 extends over 15 amino acids. J lost 0 bases, V lost 5 bases, and 3 bases had no gene match. The CDR3, as DNA: TGTGCCAGCAGTAGAGGACAGGGGGTGAACACTGAAGCTTTCTTT. Protein product: CASSRGQGVNTEAFF.

The V call is TRBV19, the J call TRBJ2-1; TRBD1 matches 8 bases. Per the germline V gene, CDR1 is LNHDA and CDR2 is SQIVND (reference sequence). V was pared by 5 bases and J by 4 bases, with 7 bases of the junction left unmatched. This CDR3 is 15 amino acids long. The CDR3 nucleotides are TGTGCCAGTAGTCTCCGGGACAGGACTTACAATGAGCAGTTCTTC. Translation: CASSLRDRTYNEQFF.

At least ten counts were recorded for this clonotype. This chain links TRBV6-2 or TRBV6-3 with TRBJ2-1; 9 nucleotides line up with TRBD2. V dropped 7 bases and J dropped 13; count of bases not matched to a gene: 17. CDR1 MNHEY and CDR2 SVGEGT come from the germline V gene. CDR3 size: 15 residues. CDR3 nucleotides: TGTGCCAGCACCCCCGGAGGCGCAGCGGGGGGACTTCAGTTCTTC. Protein product: CASTPGGAAGGLQFF.

This chain links TRBV11-2 with TRBJ2-1; D is perhaps TRBD2 (5 bases). The CDR3 runs to 17 residues. CDR1 and CDR2 from the germline V gene are SGHAT and FQNNGV. V lost 5 bases and J 4 bases, leaving 21 bases between the germline ends. CDR3 nucleotides: TGTGCCAGCAGCCTTAGAGGGTGGTTAAGTCTATACAATGAGCAGTTCTTC. Translating it yields CASSLRGWLSLYNEQFF.

This clonotype occurred many times. The genes are TRBV20-1 and TRBJ2-1, with no clear D. Trimming removed 5 bases from V and 10 bases from J, with 12 bases in between. The CDR3 has 11 amino acids. The germline CDR1 and CDR2 sequences are DFQATT and SNEGSKA (reference sequence). The CDR3 coding sequence is TGCAGTGCTCTAGGAATCGAGGAGCAGTTCTTC. As protein: CSALGIEEQFF.

This clonotype was recorded a few times. CDR3 sequence (DNA): TGTGCCAGCAGTTTCATGACGTCCGAGGACAGGGGGCCCGGCTACACCTTC. This encodes CASSFMTSEDRGPGYTF. The chain employs TRBV6-2 or TRBV6-3 and TRBJ1-2, with 11 nucleotides matching TRBD1. Looked up from germline, CDR1 is MNHEY and CDR2 is SVGEGT. CDR3 length: 17 residues. J lost 8 bases, V lost 4 bases, and 15 bases had no gene match.

The rearrangement links TRBV12-3 or TRBV12-4 to TRBJ2-5; 9 bases are shared with TRBD1. Trimming took 6 bases from V and 6 from J; bases not matched to a gene: 8. The CDR3 contains 14 residues. CDR3 sequence (DNA): TGTGCCAGCAGGAACTCGGGACAGGGACAGACCCAGTACTTC. It encodes CASRNSGQGQTQYF.

Many counts were recorded for this clonotype. CDR3 region: CASSLRQGAREQYF. In DNA form, the CDR3 reads TGTGCCAGCAGTTTGAGACAGGGAGCGAGAGAGCAGTACTTC. The chain carries TRBV12-3 or TRBV12-4 and TRBJ2-7, with 7 bases matching TRBD1. The CDR3 runs 14 residues. V lost 3 bases and J lost 7; bases outside the gene matches: 9.

The genes are TRBV5-1 and TRBJ2-5; TRBD1 matches 8 bases. Trimming removed 4 bases from V and 5 bases from J; junction bases left unmatched: 13. The CDR3 runs to 16 residues. The germline V gene encodes CDR1 SGHRS and CDR2 YFSETQ. CDR3 in DNA: TGCGCCAGCAGCCAAACTGGACAGGGAGGAGAGGAGACCCAGTACTTC. Its protein is CASSQTGQGGEETQYF.